This is a list of T cell receptor beta chains from one sample in a study of vaccination and CD4 T cells after COVID-19. TCRdb re-called the PCR reads with MiXCR, one entry per CDR3 protein. The sample has under 15,000 distinct CDR3 sequences, nearly 60% seen once. What these receptors recognize is not known. The sample here was cultured CD4+ T cells from blood, taken after SARS-CoV-2 vaccination. These receptors were taken from a human donor with COVID-19. The CDR3 runs from the conserved cysteine through the conserved F or W. D genes are given only for firm matches. Rows give clone size only sometimes, using once, few, many, or a class for an expanded clone.

V gene	clone size	D gene	J gene	CDR3 protein	CDR3 DNA
TRBV6-2/TRBV6-3	.	.	TRBJ2-1	CASSSTFEQFF	TGTGCCAGCAGTTCGACCTTTGAGCAGTTCTTC
TRBV20-1	.	TRBD2	TRBJ2-5	CSALSGGAWEETQYF	TGCAGTGCCCTTAGCGGGGGGGCCTGGGAAGAGACCCAGTACTTC
TRBV20-1	.	.	TRBJ2-5	CSASSRQIQETQYF	TGCAGTGCTAGTTCTCGACAAATACAAGAGACCCAGTACTTC
TRBV15	.	.	TRBJ1-4	CATSRGGLNEKLFF	TGTGCCACCAGCAGAGGGGGCCTTAATGAAAAACTGTTTTTT
TRBV6-1	.	.	TRBJ1-6	CASRLTSPLHF	TGTGCCAGCAGACTCACATCACCCCTCCACTTT
TRBV25-1	.	TRBD2	TRBJ2-7	CASSEWGGSYEQYF	TGTGCCAGCAGTGAGTGGGGGGGTTCCTACGAGCAGTACTTC
TRBV6-2/TRBV6-3	.	TRBD1	TRBJ2-5	CASSSGTGQQETQYF	TGTGCCAGCAGTTCTGGGACAGGACAACAAGAGACCCAGTACTTC
TRBV15	few	.	TRBJ1-6	CATSRPGNNSPLHF	TGTGCCACCAGCAGGCCAGGGAACAATTCACCCCTCCACTTT
TRBV7-8	.	.	TRBJ1-3	CAAGVLGTNTIYF	TGTGCTGCAGGGGTCCTCGGTACAAACACCATATATTTT
TRBV2	.	TRBD2	TRBJ2-7	CASRKTSGGEDEQYF	TGTGCCAGCAGAAAGACTAGCGGGGGTGAAGACGAGCAGTACTTC
TRBV2	few	.	TRBJ2-5	CASTITSETQYF	TGTGCCAGCACAATAACTTCTGAGACCCAGTACTTC
TRBV15	.	.	TRBJ2-3	CATSRGGRSTDTQYF	TGTGCCACCAGCAGGGGCGGGCGGAGCACAGATACGCAGTATTTT
TRBV7-8	large	.	TRBJ2-3	CASSPPPGTDTQYF	TGTGCCAGCAGCCCTCCCCCAGGCACAGATACGCAGTATTTT
TRBV2	.	.	TRBJ2-3	CASSLDRGNTDTQYF	TGTGCCAGCAGTCTGGATAGGGGAAACACAGATACGCAGTATTTT
TRBV7-9	.	.	TRBJ2-1	CASSPGRGLYNEQFF	TGTGCCAGCAGCCCGGGCAGGGGCCTTTACAATGAGCAGTTCTTC
TRBV24-1	few	TRBD1	TRBJ1-2	CATSGTDRGYGYTF	TGTGCCACCAGTGGCACGGACAGGGGCTATGGCTACACCTTC
TRBV30	.	.	TRBJ2-7	CAWSDRSYEQYF	TGTGCCTGGAGTGACCGGAGCTACGAGCAGTACTTC
TRBV5-4	.	.	TRBJ2-7	CASSTGRSYEQYF	TGTGCCAGCAGCACGGGACGGAGCTACGAGCAGTACTTC
TRBV15	few	.	TRBJ2-3	CATSTQDGGDTQYF	TGTGCCACCAGCACACAGGACGGAGGGGATACGCAGTATTTT
TRBV7-3	.	.	TRBJ2-1	CASSLLGGSYNEQFF	TGTGCCAGCAGCTTACTGGGGGGCTCCTACAATGAGCAGTTCTTC
TRBV7-8	few	TRBD2	TRBJ2-5	CASSLTGTSGGVNQETQYF	TGTGCCAGCAGCTTAACTGGGACTAGCGGGGGGGTCAACCAAGAGACCCAGTACTTC
TRBV7-3	large	TRBD1	TRBJ2-5	CASSSTTGGWETQYF	TGTGCCAGCAGCTCGACGACAGGGGGCTGGGAGACCCAGTACTTC
TRBV7-6	few	.	TRBJ2-2	CASSLGQGNTGELFF	TGTGCCAGCAGCTTGGGTCAGGGGAACACCGGGGAGCTGTTTTTT
TRBV20-1	.	.	TRBJ2-3	CSASGVGITDTQYF	TGCAGTGCTAGTGGGGTTGGGATCACAGATACGCAGTATTTT
TRBV19	.	.	TRBJ1-5	CASSTTGPSNQPQHF	TGTGCCAGTAGTACGACAGGACCTAGCAATCAGCCCCAGCATTTT
TRBV20-1	few	.	TRBJ1-5	CSARVGLGVGSNQPQHF	TGCAGTGCTAGAGTGGGCTTGGGGGTAGGGAGCAATCAGCCCCAGCATTTT
TRBV28	.	.	TRBJ1-6	CASSPPLDRTLGALHF	TGTGCCAGCAGCCCTCCACTAGACAGAACTCTAGGGGCCCTCCACTTT
TRBV6-1	.	.	TRBJ2-3	CASSDWGTDTQYF	TGTGCCAGCAGTGATTGGGGCACAGATACGCAGTATTTT
TRBV4-1	few	TRBD1	TRBJ2-1	CASSQEGQGWNEQFF	TGCGCCAGCAGCCAAGAAGGACAGGGCTGGAATGAGCAGTTCTTC
TRBV5-5	.	TRBD1	TRBJ1-1	CASSARMGQYNEAFF	TGTGCCAGCAGCGCAAGAATGGGACAGTACAATGAAGCTTTCTTT
TRBV6-1	once	.	TRBJ2-3	CASSEASDTDTQYF	TGTGCCAGCAGTGAGGCTAGCGACACAGATACGCAGTATTTT
TRBV6-1	few	.	TRBJ1-2	CASSPLAGQETMRGGYTF	TGTGCCAGCAGTCCCCTCGCGGGACAAGAAACTATGAGGGGAGGCTACACCTTC
TRBV6-5	.	.	TRBJ2-2	CASSYRQAGELFF	TGTGCCAGCAGTTACAGGCAGGCCGGGGAGCTGTTTTTT
TRBV12-3/TRBV12-4	.	.	TRBJ1-1	CASSLSRGVVSTEAFF	TGTGCCAGCAGTTTAAGTCGGGGGGTGGTTAGCACTGAAGCTTTCTTT
TRBV27	.	.	TRBJ2-7	CASSPTAVRHEQYF	TGTGCCAGCAGCCCGACGGCAGTCAGGCACGAGCAGTACTTC
TRBV28	few	TRBD1	TRBJ2-7	CASRTGTAGSYEQYF	TGTGCCAGCAGGACCGGGACAGCCGGCTCCTACGAGCAGTACTTC
TRBV7-2	.	TRBD2	TRBJ2-1	CASSFAGTSGGGSYNEQFF	TGTGCCAGCAGCTTCGCCGGGACTAGCGGGGGGGGCTCCTACAATGAGCAGTTCTTC
TRBV5-1	.	TRBD2	TRBJ2-1	CASSLGSRRGGRNEQFF	TGCGCCAGCAGCTTGGGTTCCCGGCGGGGGGGCCGAAATGAGCAGTTCTTC
TRBV11-2	few	.	TRBJ1-1	CASSPLRGLNTEAFF	TGTGCCAGCAGCCCCCTCCGAGGTCTGAACACTGAAGCTTTCTTT
TRBV20-1	.	.	TRBJ2-3	CSAPPGLHTDTQYF	TGCAGTGCTCCACCGGGACTTCACACAGATACGCAGTATTTT
TRBV20-1	.	.	TRBJ2-3	CSAYKGITTDTQYF	TGCAGTGCCTATAAAGGGATAACTACAGATACGCAGTATTTT